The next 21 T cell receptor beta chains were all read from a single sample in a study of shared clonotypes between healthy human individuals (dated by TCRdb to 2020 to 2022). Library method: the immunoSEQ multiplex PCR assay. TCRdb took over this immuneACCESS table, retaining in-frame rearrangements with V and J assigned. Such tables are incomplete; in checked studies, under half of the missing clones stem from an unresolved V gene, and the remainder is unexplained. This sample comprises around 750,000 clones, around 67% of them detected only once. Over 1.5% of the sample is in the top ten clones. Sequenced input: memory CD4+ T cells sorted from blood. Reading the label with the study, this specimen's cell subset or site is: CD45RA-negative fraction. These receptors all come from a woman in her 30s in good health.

CDR3 residues: CASSLYGGTSYEQYF. The CDR3 DNA sequence: TGTGCCAGCAGCTTATACGGGGGGACCTCCTACGAGCAGTACTTC. The chain is built from TRBV7-2 and TRBJ2-7, with TRBD2 identical over 7 bases. J was trimmed by 0 bases and V by 2 bases; bases with no gene match: 4. The germline V gene has CDR1 SGHTA and CDR2 FQGNSA. The CDR3 is 15 amino acids.

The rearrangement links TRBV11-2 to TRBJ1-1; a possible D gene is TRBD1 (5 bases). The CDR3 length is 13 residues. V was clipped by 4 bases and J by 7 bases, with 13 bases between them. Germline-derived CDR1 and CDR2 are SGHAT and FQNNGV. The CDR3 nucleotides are TGTGCCAGCAGCTCACAAAGGGACCTTGAAGCTTTCTTT. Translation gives CASSSQRDLEAFF.

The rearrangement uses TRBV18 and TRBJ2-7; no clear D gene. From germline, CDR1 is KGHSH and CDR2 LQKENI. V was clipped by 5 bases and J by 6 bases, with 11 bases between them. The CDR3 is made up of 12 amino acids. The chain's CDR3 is CASSTIHGEQYF. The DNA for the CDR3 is TGTGCCAGCTCAACAATACACGGCGAGCAGTACTTC.

DNA for the CDR3: TGTGCCAGCTGCTGGACAGAGAACACTGAAGCTTTCTTT. It is translated as CASCWTENTEAFF. The V call is TRBV2, the J call TRBJ1-1; TRBD1 might be the D (6 bases). The germline gives CDR1 SNHLY, CDR2 FYNNEI. Deletions cut 8 bases from V and 1 base from J, with 11 bases between. The CDR3 contains 13 residues.

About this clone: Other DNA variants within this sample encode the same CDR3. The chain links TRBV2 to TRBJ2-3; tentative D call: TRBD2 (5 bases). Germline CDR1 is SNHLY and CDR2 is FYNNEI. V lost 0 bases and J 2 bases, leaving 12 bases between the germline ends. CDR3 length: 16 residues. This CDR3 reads CASSEAGAASTDTQYF. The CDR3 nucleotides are TGTGCCAGCAGTGAAGCCGGAGCGGCTTCCACAGATACGCAGTATTTT.

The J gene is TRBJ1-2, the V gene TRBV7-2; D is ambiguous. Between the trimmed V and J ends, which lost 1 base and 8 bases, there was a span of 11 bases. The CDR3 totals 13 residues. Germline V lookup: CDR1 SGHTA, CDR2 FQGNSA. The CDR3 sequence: CASSLVSVDGYTF. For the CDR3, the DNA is TGTGCCAGCAGCTTAGTATCAGTGGACGGCTACACCTTC.

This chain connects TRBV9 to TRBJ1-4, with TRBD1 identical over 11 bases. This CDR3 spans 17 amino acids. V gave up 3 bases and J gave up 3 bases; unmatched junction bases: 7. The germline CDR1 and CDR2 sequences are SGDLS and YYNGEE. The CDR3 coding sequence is TGTGCCAGCAGCGAGGGACAGGGGGTCGTTGCTAATGAAAAACTGTTTTTT. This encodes CASSEGQGVVANEKLFF.

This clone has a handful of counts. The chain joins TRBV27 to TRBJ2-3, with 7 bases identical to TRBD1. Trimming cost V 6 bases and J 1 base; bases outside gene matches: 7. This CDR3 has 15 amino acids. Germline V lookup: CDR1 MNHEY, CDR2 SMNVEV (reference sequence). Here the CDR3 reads CASSYNRGGTDTQYF. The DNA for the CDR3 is TGTGCCAGCAGCTATAACAGGGGAGGCACAGATACGCAGTATTTT.

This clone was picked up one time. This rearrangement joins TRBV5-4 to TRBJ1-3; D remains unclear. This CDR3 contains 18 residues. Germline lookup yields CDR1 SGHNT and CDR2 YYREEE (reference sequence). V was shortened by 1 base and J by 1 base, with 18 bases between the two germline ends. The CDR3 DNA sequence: TGTGCCAGCAGCTTGAGTTTAAGGACCACTTTTTCTGGAAACACCATATATTTT. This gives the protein CASSLSLRTTFSGNTIYF.

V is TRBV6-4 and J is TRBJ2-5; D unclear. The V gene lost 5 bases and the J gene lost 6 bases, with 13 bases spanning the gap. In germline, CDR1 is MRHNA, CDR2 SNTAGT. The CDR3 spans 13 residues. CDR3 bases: TGTGCCAGCAGTCCCGGACGCAAGAAGACCCAGTACTTC. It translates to CASSPGRKKTQYF.

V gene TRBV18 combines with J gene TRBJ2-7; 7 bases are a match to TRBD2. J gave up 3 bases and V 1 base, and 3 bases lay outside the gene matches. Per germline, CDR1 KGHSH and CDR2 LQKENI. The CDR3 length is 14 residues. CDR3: CASSPRGRGYEQYF. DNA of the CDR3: TGTGCCAGCTCACCACGCGGGAGAGGCTACGAGCAGTACTTC. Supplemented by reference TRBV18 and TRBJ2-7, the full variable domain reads NAGVMQNPRHLVRRRGQEARLRCSPMKGHSHVYWYRQLPEEGLKFMVYLQKENIIDESGMPKERFSAEFPKEGPSILRIQQVVRGDSAAYFCASSPRGRGYEQYFGPGTRLTVT.

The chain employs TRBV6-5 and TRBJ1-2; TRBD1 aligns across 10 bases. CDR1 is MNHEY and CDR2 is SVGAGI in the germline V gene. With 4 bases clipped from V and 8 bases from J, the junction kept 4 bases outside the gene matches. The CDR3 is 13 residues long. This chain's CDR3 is CASSFGTGVGYTF. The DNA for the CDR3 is TGTGCCAGCAGTTTCGGGACAGGGGTCGGCTACACCTTC.

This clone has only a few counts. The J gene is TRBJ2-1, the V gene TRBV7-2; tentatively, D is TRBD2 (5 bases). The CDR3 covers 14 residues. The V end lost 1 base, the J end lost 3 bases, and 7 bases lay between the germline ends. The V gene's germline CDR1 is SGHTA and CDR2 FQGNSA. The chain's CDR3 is CASSLGGNYNEQFF. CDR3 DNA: TGTGCCAGCAGCTTAGGAGGGAACTACAATGAGCAGTTCTTC.

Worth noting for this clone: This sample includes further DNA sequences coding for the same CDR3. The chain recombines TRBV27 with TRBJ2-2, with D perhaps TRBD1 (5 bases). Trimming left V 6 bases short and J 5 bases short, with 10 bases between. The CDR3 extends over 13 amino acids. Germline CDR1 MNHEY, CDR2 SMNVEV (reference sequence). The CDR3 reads CASSPQGTGELFF. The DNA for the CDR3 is TGTGCCAGCAGCCCCCAGGGAACCGGGGAGCTGTTTTTT.

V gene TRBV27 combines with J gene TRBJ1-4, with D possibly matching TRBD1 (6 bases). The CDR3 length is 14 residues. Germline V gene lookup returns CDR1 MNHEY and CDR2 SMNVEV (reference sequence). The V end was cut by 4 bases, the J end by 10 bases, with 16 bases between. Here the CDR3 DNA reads TGTGCCAGCAGTTACACAGGGTCCCCTGGAAAACTGTTTTTT. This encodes CASSYTGSPGKLFF.

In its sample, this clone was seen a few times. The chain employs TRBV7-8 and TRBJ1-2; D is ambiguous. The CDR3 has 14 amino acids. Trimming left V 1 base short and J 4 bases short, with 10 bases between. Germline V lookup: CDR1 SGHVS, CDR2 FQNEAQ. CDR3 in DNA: TGTGCCAGCAGCTTAGTGGAGGCTGGCTATGGCTACACCTTC. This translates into CASSLVEAGYGYTF.

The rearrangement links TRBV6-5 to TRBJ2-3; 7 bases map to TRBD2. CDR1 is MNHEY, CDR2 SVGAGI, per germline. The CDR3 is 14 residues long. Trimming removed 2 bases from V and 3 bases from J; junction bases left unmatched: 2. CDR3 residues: CASSYRRETDTQYF. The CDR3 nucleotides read TGTGCCAGCAGTTACCGGCGGGAGACAGATACGCAGTATTTT.

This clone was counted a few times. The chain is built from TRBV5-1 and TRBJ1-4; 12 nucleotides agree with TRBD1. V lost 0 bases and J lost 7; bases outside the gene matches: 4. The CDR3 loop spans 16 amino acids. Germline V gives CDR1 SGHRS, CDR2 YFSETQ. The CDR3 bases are TGCGCCAGCAGCTTGGGGGACAGGGGGCGCGGTGAAAAACTGTTTTTT. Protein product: CASSLGDRGRGEKLFF.

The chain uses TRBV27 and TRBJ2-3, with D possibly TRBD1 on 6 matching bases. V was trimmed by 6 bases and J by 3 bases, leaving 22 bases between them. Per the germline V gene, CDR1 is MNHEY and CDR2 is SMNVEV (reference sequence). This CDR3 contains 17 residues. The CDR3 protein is CASRNTGSKISTDTQYF. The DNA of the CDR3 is TGTGCCAGCAGAAACACAGGGAGTAAGATAAGTACAGATACGCAGTATTTT.

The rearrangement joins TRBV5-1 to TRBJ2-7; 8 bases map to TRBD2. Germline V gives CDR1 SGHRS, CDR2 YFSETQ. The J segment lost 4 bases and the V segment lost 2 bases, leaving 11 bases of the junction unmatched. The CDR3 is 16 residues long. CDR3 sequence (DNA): TGCGCCAGCAGCTTATACGGGACTAGTGTCGTTTACGAGCAGTACTTC. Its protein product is CASSLYGTSVVYEQYF.

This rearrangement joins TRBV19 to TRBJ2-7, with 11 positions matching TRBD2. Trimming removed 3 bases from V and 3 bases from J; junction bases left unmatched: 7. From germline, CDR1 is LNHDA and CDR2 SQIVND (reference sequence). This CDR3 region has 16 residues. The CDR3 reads CASSIGLAGGGYEQYF. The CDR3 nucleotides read TGTGCCAGTAGTATTGGGCTAGCGGGAGGTGGCTACGAGCAGTACTTC.